Sequencing of this T cell receptor (beta chain) was carried out in a study of regulatory T cells in long-lasting Graves disease. In the study overall: New Graves' disease cases had less than 3 months of antithyroid drugs. Findings of the study overall: Persistent Graves' patients showed a TCR diversity that was lower than that of newly diagnosed ones. The study examined only peripheral blood, not thyroid tissue.

In this sample, this clonotype turned up many times. What it recognizes is unknown. TCR beta libraries were built with iRepertoire HTBI primers and Arm-PCR of CDR3 regions. MiXCR was run by TCRdb on the multiplex PCR reads, yielding one entry per CDR3 protein. Found here are approximately 230,000 distinct CDR3 sequences, around 18% of them singletons; the top ten hold approximately 20%. The time point is: newly diagnosed GD, antithyroid drugs for less than 3 months. PBMC RNA served as the TCR library source. This TCR came from a female donor with Graves disease. Sequencing used peripheral blood mononuclear cells (PBMCs), obtained at new diagnosis, from a patient treated with antithyroid drugs.

CDR3 in amino acids: CSAAHRGLNTIYF. The DNA for the CDR3 is TGCAGCGCCGCGCACAGGGGGCTAAACACCATATATTTT. V usage is TRBV29-1 and J usage is TRBJ1-3; TRBD1 matches 9 bases. Trimming removed 7 bases from V and 6 bases from J; junction bases left unmatched: 7. This CDR3 region has 13 residues. CDR1 and CDR2 (germline): SQVTM, ANQGSEA.